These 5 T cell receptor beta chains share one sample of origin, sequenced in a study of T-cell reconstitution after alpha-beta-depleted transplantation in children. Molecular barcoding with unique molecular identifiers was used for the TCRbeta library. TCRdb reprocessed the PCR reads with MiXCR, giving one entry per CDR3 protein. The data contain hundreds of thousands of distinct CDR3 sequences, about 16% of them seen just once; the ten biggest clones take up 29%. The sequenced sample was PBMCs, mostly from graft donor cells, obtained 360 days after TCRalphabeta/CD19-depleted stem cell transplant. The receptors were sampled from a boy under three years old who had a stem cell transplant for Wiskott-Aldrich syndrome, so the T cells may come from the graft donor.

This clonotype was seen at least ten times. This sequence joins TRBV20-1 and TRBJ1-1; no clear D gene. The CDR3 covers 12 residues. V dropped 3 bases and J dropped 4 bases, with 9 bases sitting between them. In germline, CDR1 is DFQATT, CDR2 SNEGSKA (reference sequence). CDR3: CSASVGSTEAFF. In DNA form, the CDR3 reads TGCAGTGCTAGCGTAGGGAGCACTGAAGCTTTCTTT.

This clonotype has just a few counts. CDR3 sequence (DNA): TGTGCCAGCAGTTTAAGTCCGGGACTAGGACTACACGAGCAGTACTTC. Translated, it gives CASSLSPGLGLHEQYF. The gene calls are TRBV13 and TRBJ2-7; 8 bases fit TRBD2. The length of the CDR3 is 16 residues. Trimming at V came to 6 bases and at J to 5 bases, leaving 15 bases not matched to a gene. CDR1 is PRHDT, CDR2 FYEKMQ, per germline (reference sequence).

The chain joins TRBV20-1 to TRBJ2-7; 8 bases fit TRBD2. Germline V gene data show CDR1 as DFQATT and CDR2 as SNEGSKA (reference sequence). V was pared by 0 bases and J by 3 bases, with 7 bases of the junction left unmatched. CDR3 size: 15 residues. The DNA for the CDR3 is TGCAGTGCTAGAGATCGGGGGGGCGGATTCTACGAGCAGTACTTC. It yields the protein CSARDRGGGFYEQYF.

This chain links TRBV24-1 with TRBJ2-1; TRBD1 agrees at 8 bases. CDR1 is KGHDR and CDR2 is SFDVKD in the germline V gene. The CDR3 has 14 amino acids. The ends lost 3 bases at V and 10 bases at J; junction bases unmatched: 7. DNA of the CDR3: TGTGCCACCAGTGATCCGGACAGGGCTCGGGAGCAGTTCTTC. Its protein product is CATSDPDRAREQFF.

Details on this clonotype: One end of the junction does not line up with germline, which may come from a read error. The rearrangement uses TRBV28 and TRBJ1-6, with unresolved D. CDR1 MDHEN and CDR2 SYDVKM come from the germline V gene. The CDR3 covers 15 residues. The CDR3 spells CASSLGGSFNSPLHF. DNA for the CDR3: TGTGCCAGCAGTTTAGGTGGCTCCTTTAATTCACCCCTCCACTTT.